The 28 T cell receptor beta chains listed next were all sequenced from one sample in a study of blood T cell repertoires in COVID-19. Repertoires were generated with immunoSEQ multiplex PCR, while TCRdb's copy carries only in-frame clones and drops some. This table holds just over 300,000 clones, roughly 91% found once. What was sequenced was peripheral blood. The receptors stem from a woman aged 25 to 39 with COVID-19, enrolled during active disease.

The chain carries TRBV3-1 (or the pseudogene TRBV3-2) and TRBJ1-1; D gene uncertain. The CDR3 spans 11 residues. V gave up 4 bases and J gave up 7 bases, with 7 bases separating them. Germline V gene lookup returns CDR1 LGHDT and CDR2 YNNKEL (reference sequence). This CDR3 is CASSRSGEAFF. The CDR3 DNA reads as TGTGCCAGCAGCCGGTCGGGTGAAGCTTTCTTT.

On this clone itself: Other DNA sequences of this sample code for an identical CDR3. V usage is TRBV18 and J usage is TRBJ1-3; a weak D match, TRBD1 (6 bases). The CDR3 sequence is 13 residues long. Germline V gene sequence: CDR1 KGHSH, CDR2 LQKENI. The ends were cut back, 5 bases at V and 1 base at J, with 6 bases in the middle. The CDR3 sequence is CASSTGSGNTIYF. As DNA, the CDR3 is TGTGCCAGCTCAACAGGGTCTGGAAACACCATATATTTT.

This rearrangement joins TRBV2 to TRBJ2-5, with 10 positions matching TRBD1. With 3 bases clipped from V and 5 bases from J, the junction kept 3 bases outside the gene matches. The CDR3 length is 14 residues. CDR1 and CDR2 from the germline V gene are SNHLY and FYNNEI. The chain's CDR3 is CASSDGTGDETQYF. CDR3 DNA sequence: TGTGCCAGCAGTGATGGGACAGGGGACGAGACCCAGTACTTC.

The genes are TRBV6-6 and TRBJ1-5; 9 positions agree with TRBD1. This CDR3 contains 16 residues. V gave up 5 bases and J gave up 5 bases; unmatched junction bases: 10. CDR1 MNHNY and CDR2 SVGAGI come from the germline V gene (reference sequence). The CDR3 is CASSPRGTGSYQPQHF. As DNA, the CDR3 is TGTGCCAGCAGTCCACGGGGGACAGGGTCTTATCAGCCCCAGCATTTT.

The J gene is TRBJ2-5, the V gene TRBV5-4; possible D gene TRBD2, 6 bases. Trimming left V 4 bases short and J 5 bases short, with 12 bases between. This CDR3 has 13 amino acids. Germline V gives CDR1 SGHNT, CDR2 YYREEE (reference sequence). Here the CDR3 reads CASSPPGVETQYF. For the CDR3, the DNA is TGTGCCAGCAGCCCGCCGGGGGTCGAGACCCAGTACTTC. Full variable domain (remainder filled in from reference TRBV5-4 and TRBJ2-5): ETGVTQSPTHLIKTRGQQVTLRCSSQSGHNTVSWYQQALGQGPQFIFQYYREEENGRGNFPPRFSGLQFPNYSSELNVNALELDDSALYLCASSPPGVETQYFGPGTRLLVL.

The chain combines TRBV5-8 with TRBJ2-5; TRBD1 aligns across 7 bases. V dropped 0 bases and J dropped 6; count of bases not matched to a gene: 5. The CDR3 loop spans 14 amino acids. Germline assignment: CDR1 SGHTS and CDR2 YDEGEE. CDR3 sequence reads: CASSLVQGVKTQYF. In nucleotides, the CDR3 is TGTGCCAGCAGCTTGGTTCAGGGGGTAAAGACCCAGTACTTC.

The chain uses TRBV3-1 (or the pseudogene TRBV3-2) and TRBJ2-2; TRBD1 aligns across 9 bases. The CDR3 contains 16 residues. Per germline, CDR1 LGHDT and CDR2 YNNKEL (reference sequence). Trimming took 9 bases from V and 4 from J; bases not matched to a gene: 12. The CDR3 here is CASHDWGQGGTGELFF. In DNA, the CDR3 is TGTGCCAGTCACGACTGGGGACAGGGCGGCACCGGGGAGCTGTTTTTT.

CDR3 residues: CASSQDRQNSPLHF. The DNA of the CDR3 is TGTGCCAGCAGCCAAGACAGGCAAAATTCACCCCTCCACTTT. The rearrangement links TRBV3-1 (or the pseudogene TRBV3-2) to TRBJ1-6; D unclear. The V gene's germline CDR1 is LGHDT and CDR2 YNNKEL (reference sequence). CDR3 length: 14 residues. The V gene lost 0 bases and the J gene lost 7 bases, with 7 bases spanning the gap.

The V call is TRBV7-9, the J call TRBJ2-5, with 8 bases aligning to TRBD1. The germline V gene encodes CDR1 SEHNR and CDR2 FQNEAQ (reference sequence). This CDR3 comprises 14 residues. With V trimmed by 5 bases and J by 5 bases, 7 bases remained unmatched. The CDR3 region is CASSTAGGEETQYF. The DNA for the CDR3 is TGTGCCAGCAGCACTGCAGGGGGCGAGGAGACCCAGTACTTC.

The chain combines TRBV2 with TRBJ2-1, with 12 bases that match TRBD2. The germline CDR1 and CDR2 sequences are SNHLY and FYNNEI. V lost 9 bases and J lost 6; bases outside the gene matches: 12. CDR3 length equals 16 residues. CDR3 sequence: CASKVRTSGVGNEQFF. The CDR3 DNA reads TGTGCCAGTAAAGTCCGGACTAGCGGGGTAGGCAATGAGCAGTTCTTC.

The chain combines TRBV9 with TRBJ2-3, with D possibly TRBD2 on 5 matching bases. Trimming shortened V by 2 bases and J by 4 bases, and 11 bases separated the two germline ends. Germline-derived CDR1 and CDR2 are SGDLS and YYNGEE. This CDR3 has 14 amino acids. The CDR3 region is CASSVIASPDTQYF. The CDR3 DNA reads TGTGCCAGCAGCGTGATAGCGAGCCCAGATACGCAGTATTTT.

The rearrangement joins TRBV7-6 to TRBJ1-3; 7 nucleotides line up with TRBD1. Looked up from germline, CDR1 is SGHVS and CDR2 is FNYEAQ. The CDR3 length is 15 residues. The junction had 7 bases not matched to a gene; V was cut back by 5 bases and J by 3 bases. The CDR3 is CASSQGQFYGNTIYF. The DNA of the CDR3 is TGTGCCAGCAGCCAGGGACAGTTTTATGGAAACACCATATATTTT. The whole variable domain, filled in from reference TRBV7-6 and TRBJ1-3, reads GAGVSQSPRYKVTKRGQDVALRCDPISGHVSLYWYRQALGQGPEFLTYFNYEAQQDKSGLPNDRFSAERPEGSISTLTIQRTEQRDSAMYRCASSQGQFYGNTIYFGEGSWLTVV.

The chain has TRBV5-1 and TRBJ1-2; TRBD1 matches at 7 bases. Trimming took 2 bases from V and 4 from J; bases not matched to a gene: 8. The CDR3 totals 15 residues. The germline V gene has CDR1 SGHRS and CDR2 YFSETQ. The CDR3 DNA sequence: TGCGCCAGCAGCTTTATTTCAGGGGGTCCCTATGGCTACACCTTC. This gives the protein CASSFISGGPYGYTF.

The chain combines TRBV15 with TRBJ2-3; tentative D call: TRBD2 (7 bases). V lost 4 bases and J lost 8, with 13 bases in between. Germline values: CDR1 LNHNV, CDR2 YYDKDF (reference sequence). The CDR3 is 13 amino acids. CDR3 protein: CATSTRGATTQYF. The CDR3 DNA reads TGTGCCACCAGCACCCGGGGGGCGACTACGCAGTATTTT.

In DNA, the CDR3 is TGTGCCAGCAGTGTGGAGGGAAATTCACCCCTCCACTTT. This gives the protein CASSVEGNSPLHF. The genes are TRBV2 and TRBJ1-6; D ambiguous. Looked up from germline, CDR1 is SNHLY and CDR2 is FYNNEI. V gave up 4 bases and J gave up 7 bases, with 8 bases separating them. The CDR3 runs to 13 residues.

This clone was counted a single time. This chain links TRBV9 with TRBJ2-1, with TRBD1 matching 8 bases. The germline V gene encodes CDR1 SGDLS and CDR2 YYNGEE. This CDR3 has 15 residues. With V trimmed by 0 bases and J by 5 bases, 4 bases remained unmatched. The chain's CDR3 is CASSVERDRNNEQFF. CDR3 DNA sequence: TGTGCCAGCAGCGTAGAAAGGGACAGGAACAATGAGCAGTTCTTC. The whole variable domain, filled in from reference TRBV9 and TRBJ2-1, reads DSGVTQTPKHLITATGQRVTLRCSPRSGDLSVYWYQQSLDQGLQFLIQYYNGEERAKGNILERFSAQQFPDLHSELNLSSLELGDSALYFCASSVERDRNNEQFFGPGTRLTVL.

The chain employs TRBV18 and TRBJ2-5, with D unresolved. This CDR3 is 12 amino acids long. Trimming stripped 6 bases from V and 5 bases from J, with 10 bases between. Germline CDR1 reads KGHSH; CDR2 reads LQKENI. The CDR3 nucleotides read TGTGCCAGCTCCCCAGTCCAGGAGACCCAGTACTTC. Amino acids: CASSPVQETQYF.

This rearrangement joins TRBV24-1 to TRBJ2-3; D remains ambiguous. In germline, CDR1 is KGHDR, CDR2 SFDVKD. The CDR3 has 15 amino acids. The ends were cut back, 1 base at V and 6 bases at J, with 13 bases in the middle. In DNA, the CDR3 is TGTGCCACCAGTGATTTTAGCCACCCAAGGGATACGCAGTATTTT. This gives the protein CATSDFSHPRDTQYF.

This clone was found a few times. This rearrangement joins TRBV6-7 to TRBJ2-3, with TRBD2 matching over 15 bases. Being an ORF, TRBV6-7 has a function that is uncertain. This CDR3 has 21 residues. V shed 2 bases, J shed 1 base, and the junction held 13 bases outside the gene matches. The CDR3 coding sequence is TGTGCCAGCAGTTACCCGAGCGCCCCGGGACTAGCGGGGGGTGGCACAGATACGCAGTATTTT. Encoded protein: CASSYPSAPGLAGGGTDTQYF.

J is TRBJ2-7 and V is TRBV5-4, with D perhaps TRBD1 (6 bases). The V gene lost 4 bases and the J gene lost 3 bases, with 14 bases spanning the gap. Germline assignment: CDR1 SGHNT and CDR2 YYREEE (reference sequence). This CDR3 contains 14 residues. CDR3 residues: CASSARDNIYEQYF. In DNA form, the CDR3 reads TGTGCCAGCAGCGCTCGGGACAACATCTACGAGCAGTACTTC.

The V call is TRBV2, the J call TRBJ2-4; D is unclear. The germline CDR1 and CDR2 sequences are SNHLY and FYNNEI. Deletions cut 4 bases from V and 6 bases from J, with 7 bases between. This CDR3 has 12 amino acids. The CDR3 DNA reads as TGTGCCAGCAGTGGAGACACAAACATTCAGTACTTC. The encoded protein is CASSGDTNIQYF.

This clone was counted once. This chain joins TRBV27 and TRBJ2-1; a weak D match, TRBD2 (7 bases). The germline V and J ends were trimmed by 5 bases and 6 bases, with 17 bases remaining between them. The germline CDR1 and CDR2 sequences are MNHEY and SMNVEV (reference sequence). The CDR3 extends over 15 amino acids. CDR3 loop: CASSLTGGPRNEQFF. CDR3 nucleotide sequence: TGTGCCAGCAGTCTCACGGGGGGCCCCCGCAATGAGCAGTTCTTC.

The chain recombines TRBV19 with TRBJ2-2, with TRBD2 identical over 10 bases. J gave up 1 base and V 6 bases, and 11 bases lay outside the gene matches. This CDR3 spans 18 amino acids. Germline V gene sequence: CDR1 LNHDA, CDR2 SQIVND (reference sequence). CDR3: CASRRGISGGLNTGELFF. As DNA, the CDR3 is TGTGCCAGTAGAAGGGGCATTAGCGGGGGGTTGAACACCGGGGAGCTGTTTTTT. The full variable domain, rest sourced from reference TRBV19 and TRBJ2-2, is DGGITQSPKYLFRKEGQNVTLSCEQNLNHDAMYWYRQDPGQGLRLIYYSQIVNDFQKGDIAEGYSVSREKKESFPLTVTSAQKNPTAFYLCASRRGISGGLNTGELFFGEGSRLTVL.

This clone was seen once. The chain is built from TRBV5-1 and TRBJ1-3; 8 bases align to TRBD1. CDR3 length equals 17 residues. J was trimmed by 0 bases and V by 0 bases; bases with no gene match: 5. CDR1 SGHRS and CDR2 YFSETQ come from the germline V gene. CDR3 in amino acids: CASSLAPTGDSGNTIYF. CDR3 bases: TGCGCCAGCAGCTTGGCCCCGACAGGGGACTCTGGAAACACCATATATTTT.

In DNA form, the CDR3 reads TGTGCCAGCAGCTTGCCATGGGGGCAGGACTATGGCTACACCTTC. Translated, it gives CASSLPWGQDYGYTF. The V and J genes are TRBV5-4 and TRBJ1-2; D is perhaps TRBD1 (6 bases). The CDR3 covers 15 residues. The V gene's germline CDR1 is SGHNT and CDR2 YYREEE (reference sequence). The V end was cut by 1 base, the J end by 3 bases, with 13 bases between.

The V and J genes are TRBV11-2 and TRBJ1-3; D remains unclear. Germline V gene sequence: CDR1 SGHAT, CDR2 FQNNGV. The CDR3 contains 15 residues. Trimming cost V 0 bases and J 0 bases, with 6 bases left between them. The CDR3 nucleotides are TGTGCCAGCAGCTTAGAGAGCGGCTCTGGAAACACCATATATTTT. Protein product: CASSLESGSGNTIYF.

The J gene is TRBJ2-3, the V gene TRBV29-1, with TRBD2 identical over 7 bases. The CDR3 has 14 amino acids. Trimming took 3 bases from V and 0 from J; bases not matched to a gene: 3. Germline V gene lookup returns CDR1 SQVTM and CDR2 ANQGSEA. CDR3 DNA sequence: TGCAGCGTTGAGGGGGGGAGGAGCACAGATACGCAGTATTTT. Its translation is CSVEGGRSTDTQYF.

The V gene is TRBV19, the J gene TRBJ1-6; 9 bases are shared with TRBD1. V lost 1 base to trimming and J lost 5 bases; unmatched junction nucleotides: 6. This CDR3 contains 17 residues. The germline V gene encodes CDR1 LNHDA and CDR2 SQIVND (reference sequence). The CDR3 here is CASSIGAGDRDNSPLHF. CDR3 nucleotides: TGTGCCAGTAGTATAGGAGCGGGGGACAGGGATAATTCACCCCTCCACTTT. Full variable domain (remainder filled in from reference TRBV19 and TRBJ1-6): DGGITQSPKYLFRKEGQNVTLSCEQNLNHDAMYWYRQDPGQGLRLIYYSQIVNDFQKGDIAEGYSVSREKKESFPLTVTSAQKNPTAFYLCASSIGAGDRDNSPLHFGNGTRLTVT.